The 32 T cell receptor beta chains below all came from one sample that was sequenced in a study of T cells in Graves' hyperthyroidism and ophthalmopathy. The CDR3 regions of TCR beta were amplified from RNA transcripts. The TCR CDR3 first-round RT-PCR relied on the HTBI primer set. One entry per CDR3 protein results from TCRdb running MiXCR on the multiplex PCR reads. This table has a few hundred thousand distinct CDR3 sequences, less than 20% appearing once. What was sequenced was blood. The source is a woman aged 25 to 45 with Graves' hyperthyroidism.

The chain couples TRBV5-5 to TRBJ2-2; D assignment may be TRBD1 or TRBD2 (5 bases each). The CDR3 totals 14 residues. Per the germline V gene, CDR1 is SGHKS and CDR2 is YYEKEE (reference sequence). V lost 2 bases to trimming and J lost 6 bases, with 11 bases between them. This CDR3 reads CASSFWGSSGELFF. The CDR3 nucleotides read TGTGCCAGCAGCTTCTGGGGGAGTTCCGGGGAGCTGTTTTTT. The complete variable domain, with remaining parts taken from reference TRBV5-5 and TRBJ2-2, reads DAGVTQSPTHLIKTRGQQVTLRCSPISGHKSVSWYQQVLGQGPQFIFQYYEKEERGRGNFPDRFSARQFPNYSSELNVNALLLGDSALYLCASSFWGSSGELFFGEGSRLTVL.

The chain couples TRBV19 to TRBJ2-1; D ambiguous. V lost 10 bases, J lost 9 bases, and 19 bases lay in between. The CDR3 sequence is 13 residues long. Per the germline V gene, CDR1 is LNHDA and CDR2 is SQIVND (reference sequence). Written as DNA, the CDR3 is TGTGCCAACCCGATTTGTGGACGAGGTGAGCAGTTCTTC. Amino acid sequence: CANPICGRGEQFF.

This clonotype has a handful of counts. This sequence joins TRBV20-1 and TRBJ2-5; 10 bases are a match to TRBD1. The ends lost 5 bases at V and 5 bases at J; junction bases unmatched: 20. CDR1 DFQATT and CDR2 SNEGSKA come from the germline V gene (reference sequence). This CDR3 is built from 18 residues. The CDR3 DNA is TGCAGTGCTGGAAAGGACAGGGGGATTAGCGTGCAGAGGGAGACCCAGTACTTC. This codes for CSAGKDRGISVQRETQYF.

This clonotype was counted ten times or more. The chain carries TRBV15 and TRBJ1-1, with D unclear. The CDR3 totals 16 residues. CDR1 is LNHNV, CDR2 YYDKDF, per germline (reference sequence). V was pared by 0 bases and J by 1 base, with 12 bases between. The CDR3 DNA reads TGTGCCACCAGCAGAGATCGGAGGGCTCCGAACACTGAAGCTTTCTTT. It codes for CATSRDRRAPNTEAFF.

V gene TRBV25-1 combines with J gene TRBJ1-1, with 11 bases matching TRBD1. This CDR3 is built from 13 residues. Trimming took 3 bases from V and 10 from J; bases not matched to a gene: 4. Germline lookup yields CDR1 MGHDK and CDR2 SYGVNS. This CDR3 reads CASSETDRGLAFF. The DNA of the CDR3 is TGTGCCAGCAGTGAGACGGACAGGGGGCTAGCTTTCTTT.

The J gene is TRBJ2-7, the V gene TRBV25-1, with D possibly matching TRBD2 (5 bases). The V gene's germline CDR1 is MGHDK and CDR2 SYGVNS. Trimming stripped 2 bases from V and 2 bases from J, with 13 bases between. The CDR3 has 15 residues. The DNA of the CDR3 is TGTGCCAGCAGTGAAATTTCCGGGGTGACCTACGAGCAGTACTTC. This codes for CASSEISGVTYEQYF.

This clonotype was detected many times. CDR3 amino acids: CATAWTSGKETQYF. CDR3 nucleotide sequence: TGTGCCACGGCCTGGACTAGCGGAAAAGAGACCCAGTACTTC. The chain employs TRBV15 and TRBJ2-5; 10 bases line up with TRBD2. Germline values: CDR1 LNHNV, CDR2 YYDKDF (reference sequence). CDR3 length: 14 residues. J lost 3 bases, V lost 9 bases, and 7 bases had no gene match.

CDR3: CAWSVSGGRYEQYF. The CDR3 DNA sequence: TGTGCCTGGAGTGTCTCAGGGGGAAGGTACGAGCAGTACTTC. The chain employs TRBV30 and TRBJ2-7; 7 bases are a match to TRBD1. Trimming at V came to 0 bases and at J to 4 bases, leaving 6 bases not matched to a gene. CDR1 is GTSNPN and CDR2 is SVGIG in the germline V gene (reference sequence). The CDR3 totals 14 residues. The full variable domain, completed using reference TRBV30 and TRBJ2-7, is SQTIHQWPATLVQPVGSPLSLECTVEGTSNPNLYWYRQAAGRGLQLLFYSVGIGQISSEVPQNLSASRPQDRQFILSSKKLLLSDSGFYLCAWSVSGGRYEQYFGPGTRLTVT.

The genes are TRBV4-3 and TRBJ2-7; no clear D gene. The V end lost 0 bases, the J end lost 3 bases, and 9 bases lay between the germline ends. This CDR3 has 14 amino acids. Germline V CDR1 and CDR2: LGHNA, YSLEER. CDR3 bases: TGCGCCAGCAGCCAAGACCCGCAGAACTACGAGCAGTACTTC. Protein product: CASSQDPQNYEQYF.

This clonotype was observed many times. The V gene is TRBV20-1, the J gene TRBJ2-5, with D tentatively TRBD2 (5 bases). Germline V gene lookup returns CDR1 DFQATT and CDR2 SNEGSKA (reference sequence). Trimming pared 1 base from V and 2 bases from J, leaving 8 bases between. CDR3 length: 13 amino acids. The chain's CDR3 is CSARGWEQETQYF. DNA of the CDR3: TGCAGTGCTAGAGGGTGGGAGCAAGAGACCCAGTACTTC.

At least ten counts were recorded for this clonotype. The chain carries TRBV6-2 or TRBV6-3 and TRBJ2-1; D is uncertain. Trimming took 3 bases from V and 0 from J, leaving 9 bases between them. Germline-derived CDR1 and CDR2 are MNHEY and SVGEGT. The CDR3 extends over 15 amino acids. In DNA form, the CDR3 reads TGTGCCAGCAGTTATAGGCCACGCTCCTACAATGAGCAGTTCTTC. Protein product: CASSYRPRSYNEQFF.

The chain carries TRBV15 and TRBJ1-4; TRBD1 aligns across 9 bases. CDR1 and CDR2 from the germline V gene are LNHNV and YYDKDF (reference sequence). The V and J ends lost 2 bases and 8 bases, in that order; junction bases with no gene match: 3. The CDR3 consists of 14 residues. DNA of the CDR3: TGTGCCACCAGCAGAATAACAGGGGGCGAAAAACTGTTTTTT. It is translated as CATSRITGGEKLFF.

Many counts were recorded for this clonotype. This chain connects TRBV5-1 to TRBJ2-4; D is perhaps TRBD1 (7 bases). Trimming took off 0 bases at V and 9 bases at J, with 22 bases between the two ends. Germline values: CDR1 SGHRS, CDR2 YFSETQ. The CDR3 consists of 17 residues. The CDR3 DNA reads TGCGCCAGCAGCTTGGAACAGGGGCGATTTCTCGGGAGCATTCAGTACTTC. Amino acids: CASSLEQGRFLGSIQYF.

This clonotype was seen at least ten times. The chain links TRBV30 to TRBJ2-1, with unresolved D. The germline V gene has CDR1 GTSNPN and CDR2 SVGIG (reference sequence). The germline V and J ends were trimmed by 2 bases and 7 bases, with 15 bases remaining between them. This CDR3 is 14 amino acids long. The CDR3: CAWSSLQLGNEQFF. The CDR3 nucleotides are TGTGCCTGGAGTTCCTTACAGCTGGGGAATGAGCAGTTCTTC.

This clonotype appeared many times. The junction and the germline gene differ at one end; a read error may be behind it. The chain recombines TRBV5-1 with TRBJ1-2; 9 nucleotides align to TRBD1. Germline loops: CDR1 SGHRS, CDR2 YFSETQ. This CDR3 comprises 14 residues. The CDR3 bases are TGTGCCAGCAGTTCAGGACAGGGGAACTATGGCTACACCTTC. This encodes CASSSGQGNYGYTF.

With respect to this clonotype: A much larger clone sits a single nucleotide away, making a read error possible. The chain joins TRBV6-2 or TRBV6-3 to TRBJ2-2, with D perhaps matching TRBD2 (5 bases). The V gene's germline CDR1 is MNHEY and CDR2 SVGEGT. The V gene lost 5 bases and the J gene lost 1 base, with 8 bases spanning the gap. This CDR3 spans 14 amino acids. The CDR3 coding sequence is TGTGCCAGCAGTGGGAGACAGAACACCGGGGAGCTGTTTTTT. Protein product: CASSGRQNTGELFF.

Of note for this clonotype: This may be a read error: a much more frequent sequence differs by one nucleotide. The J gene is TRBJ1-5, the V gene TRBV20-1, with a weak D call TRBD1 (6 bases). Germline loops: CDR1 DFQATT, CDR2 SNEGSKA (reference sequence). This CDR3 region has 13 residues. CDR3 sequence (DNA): TGCAGTGCTCTCGGGGGCAGGGATCAGCCCCGGCATTTT. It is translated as CSALGGRDQPRHF.

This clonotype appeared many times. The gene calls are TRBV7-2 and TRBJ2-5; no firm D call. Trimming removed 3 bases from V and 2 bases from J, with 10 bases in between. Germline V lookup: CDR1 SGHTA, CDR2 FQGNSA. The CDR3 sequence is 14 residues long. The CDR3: CASSFMSPQETQYF. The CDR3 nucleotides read TGTGCCAGCAGCTTTATGAGCCCTCAAGAGACCCAGTACTTC.

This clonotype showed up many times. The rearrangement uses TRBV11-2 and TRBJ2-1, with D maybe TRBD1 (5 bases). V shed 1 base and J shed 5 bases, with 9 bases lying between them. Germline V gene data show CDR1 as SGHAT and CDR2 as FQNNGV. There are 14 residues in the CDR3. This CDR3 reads CASSLGGAHNEQFF. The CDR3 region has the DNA TGTGCCAGCAGCTTAGGTGGGGCCCACAATGAGCAGTTCTTC.

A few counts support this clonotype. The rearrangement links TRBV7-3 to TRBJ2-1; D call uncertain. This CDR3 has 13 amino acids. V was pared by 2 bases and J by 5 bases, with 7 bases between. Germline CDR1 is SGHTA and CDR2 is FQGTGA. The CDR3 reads CASSLHSDNEQFF. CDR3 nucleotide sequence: TGTGCCAGCAGCTTACACTCAGACAATGAGCAGTTCTTC.

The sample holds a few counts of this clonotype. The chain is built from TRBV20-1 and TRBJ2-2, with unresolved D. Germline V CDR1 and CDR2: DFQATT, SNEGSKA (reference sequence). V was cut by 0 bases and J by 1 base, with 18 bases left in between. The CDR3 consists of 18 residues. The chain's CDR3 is CSARDYRKTVRNTGELFF. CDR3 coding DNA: TGCAGTGCTAGAGATTATCGAAAGACGGTCCGGAACACCGGGGAGCTGTTTTTT.

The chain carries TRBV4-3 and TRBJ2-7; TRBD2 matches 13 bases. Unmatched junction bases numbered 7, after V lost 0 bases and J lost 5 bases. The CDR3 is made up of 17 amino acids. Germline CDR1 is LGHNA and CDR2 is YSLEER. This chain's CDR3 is CASSQDRWTSGSHEQYF. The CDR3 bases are TGCGCCAGCAGCCAAGATCGTTGGACTAGCGGGAGCCACGAGCAGTACTTC.

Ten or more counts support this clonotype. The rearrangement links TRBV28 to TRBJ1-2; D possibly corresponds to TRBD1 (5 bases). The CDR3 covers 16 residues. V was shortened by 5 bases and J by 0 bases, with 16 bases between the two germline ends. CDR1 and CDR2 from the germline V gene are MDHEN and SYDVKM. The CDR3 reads CASSPTGPLANYGYTF. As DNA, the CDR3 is TGTGCCAGCAGTCCCACGGGACCACTAGCTAACTATGGCTACACCTTC.

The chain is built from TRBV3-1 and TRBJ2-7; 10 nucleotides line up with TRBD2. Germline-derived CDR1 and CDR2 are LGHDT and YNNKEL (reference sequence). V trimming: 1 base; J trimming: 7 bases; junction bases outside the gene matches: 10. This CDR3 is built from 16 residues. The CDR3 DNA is TGTGCCAGCAGCCAAGGTTCTACTAGCGGGATTGGGGAGCAGTACTTC. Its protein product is CASSQGSTSGIGEQYF.

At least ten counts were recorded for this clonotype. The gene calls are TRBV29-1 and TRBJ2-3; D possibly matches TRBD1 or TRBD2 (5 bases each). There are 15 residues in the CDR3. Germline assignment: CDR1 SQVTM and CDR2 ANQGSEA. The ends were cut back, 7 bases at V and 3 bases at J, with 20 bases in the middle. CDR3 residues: CSGTRGGYGTDTQYF. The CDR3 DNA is TGCAGCGGAACCCGGGGCGGGTACGGTACAGATACGCAGTATTTT.

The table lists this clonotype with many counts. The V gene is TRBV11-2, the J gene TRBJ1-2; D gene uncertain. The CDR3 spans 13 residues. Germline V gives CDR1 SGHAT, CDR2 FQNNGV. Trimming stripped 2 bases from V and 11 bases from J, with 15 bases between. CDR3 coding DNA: TGTGCCAGCAGCTTAATGGCAGGACGACGGTACACCTTC. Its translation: CASSLMAGRRYTF.

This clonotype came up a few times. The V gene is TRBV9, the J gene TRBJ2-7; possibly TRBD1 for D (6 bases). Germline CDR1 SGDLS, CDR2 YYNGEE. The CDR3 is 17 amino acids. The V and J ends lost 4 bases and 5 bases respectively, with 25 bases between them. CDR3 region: CASSKSQGHAFIHEQYF. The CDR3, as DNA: TGTGCCAGCAGCAAATCGCAGGGACACGCGTTTATACACGAGCAGTACTTC.

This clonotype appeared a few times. CDR3 sequence reads: CASSLSLPRATRDGHGYTF. The CDR3 DNA sequence: TGTGCCAGCAGCTTATCCCTACCCCGAGCAACCCGGGACGGTCATGGCTACACCTTC. V usage is TRBV7-9 and J usage is TRBJ1-2; maybe TRBD1 (5 bases). From germline, CDR1 is SEHNR and CDR2 FQNEAQ (reference sequence). The V end lost 2 bases, the J end lost 6 bases, and 28 bases lay between the germline ends. CDR3 length: 19 residues.

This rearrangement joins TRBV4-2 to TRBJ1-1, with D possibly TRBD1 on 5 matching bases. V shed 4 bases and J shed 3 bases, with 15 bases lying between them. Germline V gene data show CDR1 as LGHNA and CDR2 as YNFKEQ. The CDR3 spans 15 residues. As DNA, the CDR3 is TGTGCCAGCAGCCCAACGACAGTGAGTTACACTGAAGCTTTCTTT. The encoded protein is CASSPTTVSYTEAFF.

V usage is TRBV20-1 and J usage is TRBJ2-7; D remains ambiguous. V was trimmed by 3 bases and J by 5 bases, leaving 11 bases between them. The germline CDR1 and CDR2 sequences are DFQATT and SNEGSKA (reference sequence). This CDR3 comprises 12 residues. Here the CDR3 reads CSARTSVDEQYF. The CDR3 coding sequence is TGCAGTGCTAGGACTTCCGTCGACGAGCAGTACTTC.

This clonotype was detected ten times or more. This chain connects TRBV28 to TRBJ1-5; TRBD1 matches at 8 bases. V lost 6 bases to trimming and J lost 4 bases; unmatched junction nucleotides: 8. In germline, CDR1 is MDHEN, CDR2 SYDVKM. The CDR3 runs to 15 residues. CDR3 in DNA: TGTGCCAGCAGCTTCTACAGGGGGTTGAATCAGCCCCAGCATTTT. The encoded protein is CASSFYRGLNQPQHF.

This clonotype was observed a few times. Here the CDR3 DNA reads TGTGCCAGCAGCTTAGTGGCTAGCGGGAGTATGTATAATGAGCAGTTCTTC. Translated, it gives CASSLVASGSMYNEQFF. The V gene is TRBV7-3, the J gene TRBJ2-1; 10 bases fit TRBD2. J gave up 7 bases and V 2 bases, and 11 bases lay outside the gene matches. From germline, CDR1 is SGHTA and CDR2 FQGTGA. The CDR3 has 17 amino acids.